This is a list of T cell receptor beta chains from one sample in a study of T cell repertoires in cytomegalovirus infection. MiXCR was run by TCRdb on the reads, yielding one entry per CDR3 protein. The data contain about 110,000 distinct CDR3 sequences, under 45% of them singletons. These TCRs are of unknown antigen specificity. Sequenced here: CD8+ T cells from cultured PBMCs, sampled from culture after CMV antigen stimulation. These receptors all stem from a human donor in good health (CMV status not recorded). Some clones in this sample may be carry-over from other donors' samples. CDR3s include the opening cysteine and the closing phenylalanine or tryptophan. The D gene is left open where the match is weak. Size is stated for part of the rows, as once, few or many counts, or as a class when the clone is expanded.

J gene | V gene | clone size | D gene | CDR3 DNA | CDR3 protein
TRBJ1-1 | TRBV7-2 | many | - | TGTGCCAGCAGCTTATCAAGGACAGCGAACACTGAAGCTTTCTTT | CASSLSRTANTEAFF
TRBJ2-2 | TRBV4-2 | - | TRBD2 | TGTGCCAGCAGCCAAGCTTGGGCGGGGGACCCGCGGACCGGGGAGCTGTTTTTT | CASSQAWAGDPRTGELFF
TRBJ2-3 | TRBV12-3/TRBV12-4 | - | - | TGTGCCAGCAGTTTGTCTGGCCACACAGATACGCAGTATTTT | CASSLSGHTDTQYF
TRBJ1-1 | TRBV27 | - | - | TGTGCCAGCAGTCCCAGGAACATGAACACTGAAGCTTTCTTT | CASSPRNMNTEAFF
TRBJ2-5 | TRBV7-2 | - | TRBD1 | TGTGCCAGCTCCCCTTCAGGGGGAGAGACCCAGTACTTC | CASSPSGGETQYF
TRBJ2-1 | TRBV28 | - | - | TGTGCCAGCAGCCCACCGGCTTCGGGTGCGTTCTTC | CASSPPASGAFF
TRBJ1-1 | TRBV11-3 | - | - | TGTGCCAGCAGCTTAGGTACACAGGGTGAAGCTTTCTTT | CASSLGTQGEAFF
TRBJ1-5 | TRBV4-1 | once | - | TGCGCCAGCAGCCCTCAAGGGGGGGCGGGGGCGAGGGATCAGCCCCAGCATTTT | CASSPQGGAGARDQPQHF
TRBJ2-1 | TRBV5-4 | once | - | TGTGCCAGCAGCTTACCCCAGTACAATGAGCAGTTCTTC | CASSLPQYNEQFF
TRBJ1-4 | TRBV6-6 | few | - | TGTGCCAGCCACACCGGGAATGAAAAACTGTTTTTT | CASHTGNEKLFF
TRBJ1-4 | TRBV6-6 | many | TRBD1 | TGTGCCAGCAGTCTACCGGACAGGGGAGATGAAAAACTGTTTTTT | CASSLPDRGDEKLFF
TRBJ2-1 | TRBV19 | few | - | TGTGCCAGTACTGAAGAGGCCTATGGGGACGAGCAGTTCTTC | CASTEEAYGDEQFF
TRBJ2-7 | TRBV6-6 | - | - | TGTGCCAGCAGTCCCGATCACGGTAGCACAGGCCCGAGGGGCGAGCAGTACTTC | CASSPDHGSTGPRGEQYF
TRBJ2-1 | TRBV11-2 | few | - | TGTGCCAGCAGCTTGGAAGCAGCCGCCTACAATGAGCAGTTCTTC | CASSLEAAAYNEQFF
TRBJ2-3 | TRBV11-2 | many | - | TGTGCCAGCAGCTTAGTGGTAGGGTGGGCAGATACGCAGTATTTT | CASSLVVGWADTQYF
TRBJ2-7 | TRBV2 | - | TRBD1 | TGTGCCAGCAGTGAAGTCGGACAGGAGTTCTTCTACGAGCAGTACTTC | CASSEVGQEFFYEQYF
TRBJ2-3 | TRBV6-5 | - | - | TGTGCCAGCAGCCACGGGGGGCCGGCAGATACGCAGTATTTT | CASSHGGPADTQYF
TRBJ1-1 | TRBV24-1 | few | TRBD1 | TGTGCCACCAGTGACCATGGACAGGGGGGGCGAGCTTTCTTT | CATSDHGQGGRAFF
TRBJ2-7 | TRBV6-6 | - | - | TGTGCCAGCAGTTACTCCACAGTGGGGACCTACGAGCAGTACTTC | CASSYSTVGTYEQYF
TRBJ1-3 | TRBV7-2 | many | - | TGTGCCAGCAGCTTAAATCCTGGAAACACCATATATTTT | CASSLNPGNTIYF
TRBJ1-2 | TRBV27 | few | TRBD1 | TGTGCCAGCAGTCCAGGGGGCGCCGGTTCTTTCTACTATGGCTACACCTTC | CASSPGGAGSFYYGYTF
TRBJ1-5 | TRBV11-2 | - | - | TGTGCCAGCAGCTTATCGTCTACGACCCTAGTGGAGCCCCAGCATTTT | CASSLSSTTLVEPQHF
TRBJ1-2 | TRBV6-6 | many | - | TGTGCCAGCAGTTACGAGGGGCGATTCCTTTCAGACTATGGCTACACCTTC | CASSYEGRFLSDYGYTF
TRBJ1-2 | TRBV7-6 | - | - | TGTGCCAGCAGCTTAGCGGAATGGGACGGCTACACCTTC | CASSLAEWDGYTF
TRBJ2-1 | TRBV27 | - | - | TGTGCCAGCAGTTTATTGCACACCCTACGGGGCAATGAGCAGTTCTTC | CASSLLHTLRGNEQFF
TRBJ2-5 | TRBV27 | few | TRBD2 | TGTGCCAGCAGCCCCCTTAGGAGCGGGGGTGAGACCCAGTACTTC | CASSPLRSGGETQYF
TRBJ2-3 | TRBV7-6 | - | TRBD2 | TGTGCCAGCAGCGACTCGGGGAGGGGAGGTCTTACGCAGTATTTT | CASSDSGRGGLTQYF
TRBJ1-2 | TRBV2 | - | - | TGTGCCAGCAGTGAAGCCCGCGGGTATGGCTACACCTTC | CASSEARGYGYTF
TRBJ1-1 | TRBV6-5 | few | TRBD1 | TGTGCCAGCAGTCCGCTGACAGGGCCATCAGTCCTGGCCACTGAAGCTTTCTTT | CASSPLTGPSVLATEAFF
TRBJ1-1 | TRBV14 | few | - | TGTGCCAGCAGCCAGCCGGACGACAACACTGAAGCTTTCTTT | CASSQPDDNTEAFF
TRBJ2-2 | TRBV6-5 | many | - | TGTGCCAGCAGCTCACGGAACACCGGGGAGCTGTTTTTT | CASSSRNTGELFF
TRBJ2-2 | TRBV6-2/TRBV6-3 | many | - | TGTGCCAGCAGTTACTCGGCCAGTCCCAACACCGGGGAGCTGTTTTTT | CASSYSASPNTGELFF
TRBJ2-7 | TRBV2 | many | - | TGTGCCAGCCAGGGGACTGCCTACGAGCAGTACTTC | CASQGTAYEQYF
TRBJ2-1 | TRBV7-2 | medium-sized | TRBD2 | TGTGCCAGCAGCTTAACTAGCGGAAAATACAATGAGCAGTTCTTC | CASSLTSGKYNEQFF
TRBJ1-1 | TRBV29-1 | few | TRBD1 | TGCAGCGCCACGGGGACAGCGGGGGCAGCTTTCTTT | CSATGTAGAAFF
TRBJ2-3 | TRBV6-5 | few | TRBD2 | TGTGCCAGCAGTTACCTAGCGGGGACCACAGATACGCAGTATTTT | CASSYLAGTTDTQYF
TRBJ2-1 | TRBV20-1 | - | TRBD2 | TGCAGTGCTGTCAGCGGGGGGAGCTCCTACAATGAGCAGTTCTTC | CSAVSGGSSYNEQFF
TRBJ2-5 | TRBV27 | - | TRBD2 | TGTGCCAGCAAAGGTTTGGCGGGGGGCATCCAAGAGACCCAGTACTTC | CASKGLAGGIQETQYF
TRBJ2-2 | TRBV4-1 | few | - | TGCGCCAGCAGTCCCCAGGGATCAGCCGGGGAGCTGTTTTTT | CASSPQGSAGELFF
TRBJ2-1 | TRBV7-6 | many | - | TGTGCCAGCAGCTTAGTTGGGACCTTCAATGAGCAGTTCTTC | CASSLVGTFNEQFF
TRBJ2-1 | TRBV20-1 | - | - | TGCAGTGCTTGGGGGGAAGGCCCCTACAATGAGCAGTTCTTC | CSAWGEGPYNEQFF
TRBJ2-5 | TRBV11-1 | few | TRBD1 | TGTGCCAGCAGCTTCTGGGGACAGGAGACCCAAGAGACCCAGTACTTC | CASSFWGQETQETQYF